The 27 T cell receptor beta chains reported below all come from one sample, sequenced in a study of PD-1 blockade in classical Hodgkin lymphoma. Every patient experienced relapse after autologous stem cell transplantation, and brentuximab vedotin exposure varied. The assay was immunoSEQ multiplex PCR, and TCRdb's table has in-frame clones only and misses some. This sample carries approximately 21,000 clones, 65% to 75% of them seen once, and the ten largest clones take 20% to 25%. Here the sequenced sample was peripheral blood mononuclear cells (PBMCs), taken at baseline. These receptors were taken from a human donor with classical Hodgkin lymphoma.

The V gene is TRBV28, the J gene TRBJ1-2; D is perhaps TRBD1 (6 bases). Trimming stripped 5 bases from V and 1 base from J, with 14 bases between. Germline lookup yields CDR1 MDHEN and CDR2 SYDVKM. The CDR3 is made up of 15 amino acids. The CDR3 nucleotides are TGTGCCAGCAGTCCCAGAAGCAGGGGTAACTATGGCTACACCTTC. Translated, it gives CASSPRSRGNYGYTF.

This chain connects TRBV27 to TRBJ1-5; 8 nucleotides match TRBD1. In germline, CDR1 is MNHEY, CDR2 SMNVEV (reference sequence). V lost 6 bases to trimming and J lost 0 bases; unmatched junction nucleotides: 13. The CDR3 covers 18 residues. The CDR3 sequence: CASSPTPRTGNSNQPQHF. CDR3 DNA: TGTGCCAGCAGCCCAACCCCCCGGACAGGGAATAGCAATCAGCCCCAGCATTTT.

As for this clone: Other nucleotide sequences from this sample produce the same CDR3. The CDR3 DNA reads as TGTGCCAGCAGCTTAGAGGTGAACACTGAAGCTTTCTTT. It codes for CASSLEVNTEAFF. The chain recombines TRBV11-3 with TRBJ1-1; D is uncertain. Germline assignment: CDR1 SGHNT and CDR2 YENEEA. V was shortened by 0 bases and J by 0 bases, with 2 bases between the two germline ends. This CDR3 spans 13 amino acids.

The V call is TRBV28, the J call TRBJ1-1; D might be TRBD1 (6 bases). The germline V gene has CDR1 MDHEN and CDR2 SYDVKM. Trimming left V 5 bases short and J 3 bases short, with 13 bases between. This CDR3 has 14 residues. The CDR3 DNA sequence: TGTGCCAGCAGTGCACAGGGATTCCACACTGAAGCTTTCTTT. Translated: CASSAQGFHTEAFF.

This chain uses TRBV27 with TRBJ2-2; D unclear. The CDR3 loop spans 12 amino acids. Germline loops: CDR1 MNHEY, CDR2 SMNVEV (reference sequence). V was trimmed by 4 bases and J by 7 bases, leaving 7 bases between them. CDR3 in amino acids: CASSWNGGELFF. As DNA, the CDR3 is TGTGCCAGCAGTTGGAATGGCGGGGAGCTGTTTTTT.

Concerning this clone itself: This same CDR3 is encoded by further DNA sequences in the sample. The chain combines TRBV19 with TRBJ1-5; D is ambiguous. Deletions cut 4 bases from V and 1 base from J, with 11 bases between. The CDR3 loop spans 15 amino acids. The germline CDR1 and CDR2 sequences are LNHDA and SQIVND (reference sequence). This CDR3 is CASSKREGSNQPQHF. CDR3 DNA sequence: TGTGCCAGTAGTAAGAGGGAGGGAAGCAATCAGCCCCAGCATTTT.

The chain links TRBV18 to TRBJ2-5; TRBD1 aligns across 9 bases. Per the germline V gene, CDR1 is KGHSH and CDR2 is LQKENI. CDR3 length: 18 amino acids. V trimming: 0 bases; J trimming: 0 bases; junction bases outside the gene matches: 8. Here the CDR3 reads CASSPPRTGVIDQETQYF. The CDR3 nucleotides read TGTGCCAGCTCACCACCGAGGACAGGGGTAATTGACCAAGAGACCCAGTACTTC. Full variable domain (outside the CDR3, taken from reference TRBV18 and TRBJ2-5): NAGVMQNPRHLVRRRGQEARLRCSPMKGHSHVYWYRQLPEEGLKFMVYLQKENIIDESGMPKERFSAEFPKEGPSILRIQQVVRGDSAAYFCASSPPRTGVIDQETQYFGPGTRLLVL.

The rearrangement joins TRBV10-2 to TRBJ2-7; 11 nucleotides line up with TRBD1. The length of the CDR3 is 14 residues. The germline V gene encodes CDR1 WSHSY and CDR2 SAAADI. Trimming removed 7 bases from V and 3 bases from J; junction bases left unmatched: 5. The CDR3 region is CASTGTGGGYEQYF. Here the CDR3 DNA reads TGCGCCAGCACCGGGACAGGGGGAGGCTACGAGCAGTACTTC.

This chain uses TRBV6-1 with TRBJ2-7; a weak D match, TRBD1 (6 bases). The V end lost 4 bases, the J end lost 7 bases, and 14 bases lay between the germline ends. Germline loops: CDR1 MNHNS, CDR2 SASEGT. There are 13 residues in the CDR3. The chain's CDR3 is CASSGLVGGEQYF. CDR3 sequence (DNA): TGTGCCAGCAGTGGTTTGGTAGGGGGTGAGCAGTACTTC.

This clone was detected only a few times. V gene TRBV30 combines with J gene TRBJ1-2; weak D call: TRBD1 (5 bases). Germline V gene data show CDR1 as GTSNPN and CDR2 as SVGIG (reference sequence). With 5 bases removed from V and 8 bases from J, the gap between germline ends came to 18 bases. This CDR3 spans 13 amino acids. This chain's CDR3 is CAWWGSSGYGYTF. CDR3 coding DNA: TGTGCCTGGTGGGGGTCATCGGGATACGGCTACACCTTC.

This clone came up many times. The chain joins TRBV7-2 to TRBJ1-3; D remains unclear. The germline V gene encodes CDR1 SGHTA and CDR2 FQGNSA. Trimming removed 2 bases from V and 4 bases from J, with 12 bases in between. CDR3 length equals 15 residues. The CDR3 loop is CASSLWSAAGNTIYF. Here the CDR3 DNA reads TGTGCCAGCAGCTTATGGTCAGCGGCCGGAAACACCATATATTTT.

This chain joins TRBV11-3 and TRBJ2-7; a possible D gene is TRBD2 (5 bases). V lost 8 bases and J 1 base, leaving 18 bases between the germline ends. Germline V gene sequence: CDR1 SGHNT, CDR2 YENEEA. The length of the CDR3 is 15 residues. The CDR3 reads CASGIGVESSYEQYF. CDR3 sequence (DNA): TGTGCCAGCGGTATCGGGGTCGAATCTTCCTACGAGCAGTACTTC.

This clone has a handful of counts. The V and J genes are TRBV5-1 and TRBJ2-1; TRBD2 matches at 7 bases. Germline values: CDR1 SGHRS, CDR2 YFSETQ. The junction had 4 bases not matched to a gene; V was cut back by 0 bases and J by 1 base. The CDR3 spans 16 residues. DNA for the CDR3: TGCGCCAGCAGCTTGGAGGCGGGAGCGTCCTACAATGAGCAGTTCTTC. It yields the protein CASSLEAGASYNEQFF.

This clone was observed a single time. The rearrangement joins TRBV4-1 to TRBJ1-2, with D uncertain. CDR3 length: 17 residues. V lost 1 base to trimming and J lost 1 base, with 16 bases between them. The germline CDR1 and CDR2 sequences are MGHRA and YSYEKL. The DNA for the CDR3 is TGCGCCAGCAGCCAAGTTATTTTCGGTCGGAATAACTATGGCTACACCTTC. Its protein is CASSQVIFGRNNYGYTF.

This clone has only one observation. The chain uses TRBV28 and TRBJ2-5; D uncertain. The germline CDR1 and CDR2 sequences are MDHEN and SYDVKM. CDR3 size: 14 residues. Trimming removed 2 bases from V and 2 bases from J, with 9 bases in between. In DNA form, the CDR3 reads TGTGCCAGCAGTTTAAGGACGGGTCAAGAGACCCAGTACTTC. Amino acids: CASSLRTGQETQYF.

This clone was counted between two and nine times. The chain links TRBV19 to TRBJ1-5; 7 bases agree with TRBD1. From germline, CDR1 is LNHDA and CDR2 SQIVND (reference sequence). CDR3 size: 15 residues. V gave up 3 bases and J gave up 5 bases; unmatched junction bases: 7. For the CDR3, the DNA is TGTGCCAGTAGTATGGGGGACAGACCTTATCAGCCCCAGCATTTT. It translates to CASSMGDRPYQPQHF.

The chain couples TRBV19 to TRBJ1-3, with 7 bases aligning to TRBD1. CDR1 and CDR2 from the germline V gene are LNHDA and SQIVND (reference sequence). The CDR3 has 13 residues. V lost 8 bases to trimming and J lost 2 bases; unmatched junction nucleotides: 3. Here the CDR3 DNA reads TGTGCCAGTCTGACAGGGCCTGGAAACACCATATATTTT. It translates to CASLTGPGNTIYF.

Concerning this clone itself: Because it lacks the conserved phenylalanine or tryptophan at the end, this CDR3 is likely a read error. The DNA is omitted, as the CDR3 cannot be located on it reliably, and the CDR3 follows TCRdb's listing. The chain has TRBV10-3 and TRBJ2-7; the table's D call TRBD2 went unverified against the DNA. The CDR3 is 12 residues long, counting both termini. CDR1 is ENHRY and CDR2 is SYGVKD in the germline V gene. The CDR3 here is CAISESSGLAEL.

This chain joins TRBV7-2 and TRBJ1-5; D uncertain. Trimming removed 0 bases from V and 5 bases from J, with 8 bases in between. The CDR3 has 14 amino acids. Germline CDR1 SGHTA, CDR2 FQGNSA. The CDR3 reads CASSLAWPDQPQHF. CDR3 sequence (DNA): TGTGCCAGCAGCTTAGCGTGGCCGGATCAGCCCCAGCATTTT.

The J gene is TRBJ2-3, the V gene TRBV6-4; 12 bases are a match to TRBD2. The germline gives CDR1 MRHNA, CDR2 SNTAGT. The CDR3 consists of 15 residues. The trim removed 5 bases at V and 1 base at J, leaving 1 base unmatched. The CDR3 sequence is CASSPSGGGTDTQYF. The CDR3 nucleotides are TGTGCCAGCAGTCCTAGCGGGGGGGGCACAGATACGCAGTATTTT.

The CDR3 here is CATTVRDRGSYEQYF. The CDR3 DNA follows: TGTGCCACTACGGTCCGGGACAGGGGCTCCTACGAGCAGTACTTC. The chain couples TRBV28 to TRBJ2-7; 10 bases are shared with TRBD1. The CDR3 covers 15 residues. After removal of 10 bases from V and 0 bases from J, the junction contained 9 bases not matched to a gene. Germline loops: CDR1 MDHEN, CDR2 SYDVKM.

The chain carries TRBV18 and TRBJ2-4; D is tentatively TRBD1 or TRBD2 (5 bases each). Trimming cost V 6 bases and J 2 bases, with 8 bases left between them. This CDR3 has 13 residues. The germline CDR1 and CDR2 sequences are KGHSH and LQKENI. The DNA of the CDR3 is TGTGCCAGCTCCTGGGACCCCAAAAACATTCAGTACTTC. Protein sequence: CASSWDPKNIQYF.

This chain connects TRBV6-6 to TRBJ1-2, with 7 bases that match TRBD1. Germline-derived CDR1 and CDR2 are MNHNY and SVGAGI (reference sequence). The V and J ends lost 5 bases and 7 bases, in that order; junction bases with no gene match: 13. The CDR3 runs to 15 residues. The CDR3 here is CASSKDRVSFSGYTF. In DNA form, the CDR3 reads TGTGCCAGCAGTAAAGACAGGGTGAGCTTTTCTGGCTACACCTTC.

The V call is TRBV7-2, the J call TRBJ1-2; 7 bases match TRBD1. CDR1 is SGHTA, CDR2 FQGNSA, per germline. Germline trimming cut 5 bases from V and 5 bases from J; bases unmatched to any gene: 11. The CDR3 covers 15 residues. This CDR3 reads CASSAVIGTAYGYTF. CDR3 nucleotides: TGTGCCAGCAGCGCAGTTATTGGGACAGCGTATGGCTACACCTTC. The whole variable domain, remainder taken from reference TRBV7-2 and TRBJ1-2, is GAGVSQSPSNKVTEKGKDVELRCDPISGHTALYWYRQSLGQGLEFLIYFQGNSAPDKSGLPSDRFSAERTGGSVSTLTIQRTQQEDSAVYLCASSAVIGTAYGYTFGSGTRLTVV.

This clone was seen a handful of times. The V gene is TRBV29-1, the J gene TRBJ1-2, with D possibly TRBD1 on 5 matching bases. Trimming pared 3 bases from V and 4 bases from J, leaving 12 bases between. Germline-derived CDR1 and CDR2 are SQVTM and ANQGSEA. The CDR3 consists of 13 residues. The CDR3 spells CSVDWGGSYGYTF. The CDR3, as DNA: TGCAGCGTTGATTGGGGGGGTTCCTATGGCTACACCTTC. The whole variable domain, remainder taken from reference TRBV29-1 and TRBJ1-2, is SAVISQKPSRDICQRGTSLTIQCQVDSQVTMMFWYRQQPGQSLTLIATANQGSEATYESGFVIDKFPISRPNLTFSTLTVSNMSPEDSSIYLCSVDWGGSYGYTFGSGTRLTVV.

The CDR3 DNA reads as TGTGCCAGCAGCTCCATACGGGGCACTGAAGCTTTCTTT. Its protein product is CASSSIRGTEAFF. V is TRBV7-2 and J is TRBJ1-1; D is uncertain. This CDR3 comprises 13 residues. The ends were cut back, 4 bases at V and 4 bases at J, with 10 bases in the middle. Germline V gene lookup returns CDR1 SGHTA and CDR2 FQGNSA.

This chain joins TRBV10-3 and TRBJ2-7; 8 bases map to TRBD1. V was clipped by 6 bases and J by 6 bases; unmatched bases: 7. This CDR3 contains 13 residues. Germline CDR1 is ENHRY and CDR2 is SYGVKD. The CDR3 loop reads CAIRNRGSGEQYF. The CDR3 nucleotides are TGTGCCATCAGGAACAGGGGGTCTGGCGAGCAGTACTTC.